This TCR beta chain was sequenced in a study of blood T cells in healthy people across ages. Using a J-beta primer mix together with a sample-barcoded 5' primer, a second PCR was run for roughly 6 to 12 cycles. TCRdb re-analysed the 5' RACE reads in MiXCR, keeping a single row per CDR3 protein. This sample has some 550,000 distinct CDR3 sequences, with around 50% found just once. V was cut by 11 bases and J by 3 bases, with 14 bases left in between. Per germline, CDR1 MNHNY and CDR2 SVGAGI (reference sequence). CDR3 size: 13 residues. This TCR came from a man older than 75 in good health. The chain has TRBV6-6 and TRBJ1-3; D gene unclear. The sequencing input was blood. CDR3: CAGTIDGGNTIYF. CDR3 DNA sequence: TGTGCCGGCACAATTGACGGTGGAAACACCATATATTTT.